This is a list of T cell receptor beta chains from one sample in a study of graft-versus-host responses after intestinal transplantation. What these receptors recognize is not known. Profiled with immunoSEQ multiplex PCR; TCRdb holds only in-frame clones, not every one. The sample shows about 47,000 clones, 95% of them seen only once. Sequenced here: unstimulated CD8+ T cells sorted from spleen or lymph node cells, sampled before transplant. Source of these receptors: a human donor who was the organ donor for an intestinal transplant. CDR3s include the opening cysteine and the closing phenylalanine or tryptophan. D genes are given only for firm matches. For some rows the clone size is stated as once, few or many, or as a class when expanded; others skip it.

.,.,TRBJ1-1,TRBV18,CASSPESFSSLDAFF,TGTGCCAGCTCACCAGAATCCTTCTCTTCGCTGGATGCTTTCTTT
.,.,TRBJ1-3,TRBV19,CASFRVPFSGNTIYF,TGTGCCAGCTTCCGGGTCCCCTTCTCTGGAAACACCATATATTTT
.,.,TRBJ2-7,TRBV7-8,CASSFTAQPYEQYF,TGTGCCAGCAGCTTTACGGCACAGCCCTACGAGCAGTACTTC
.,.,TRBJ1-3,TRBV28,CASSLLGSGNTIYF,TGTGCCAGCAGTCTTTTAGGCTCTGGAAACACCATATATTTT
TRBD1,.,TRBJ2-7,TRBV27,CASSLGQGVYEQYF,TGTGCCAGCAGTTTAGGACAGGGGGTCTACGAGCAGTACTTC
TRBD1,.,TRBJ2-1,TRBV27,CASSAGTGIYNEQFF,TGTGCCAGCAGTGCCGGGACAGGGATATACAATGAGCAGTTCTTC
.,.,TRBJ2-1,TRBV7-3,CASSLAANTHNEQFF,TGTGCCAGCAGCTTAGCAGCTAACACCCACAATGAGCAGTTCTTC
.,.,TRBJ1-1,TRBV28,CASSLEGENTEAFF,TGTGCCAGCAGCTTAGAGGGAGAGAACACTGAAGCTTTCTTT
.,.,TRBJ1-2,TRBV6-1,CASSEFPGGRKDYGYTF,TGTGCCAGCAGTGAATTTCCAGGCGGCAGGAAGGACTATGGCTACACCTTC
.,.,TRBJ2-1,TRBV11-2,CASSLNFLLATQDNEQFF,TGTGCCAGCAGCTTAAATTTCCTGCTAGCAACCCAAGACAATGAGCAGTTCTTC
.,.,TRBJ1-1,TRBV9,CASSDNREGVTEAFF,TGTGCCAGCAGCGACAACAGAGAAGGGGTCACTGAAGCTTTCTTT
.,.,TRBJ2-7,TRBV30,CAWNAGVTYEQYF,TGTGCCTGGAATGCTGGCGTGACCTACGAGCAGTACTTC
.,.,TRBJ2-2,TRBV9,CASSVFPLPEELFF,TGTGCCAGCAGCGTTTTCCCCTTGCCCGAGGAGCTGTTTTTT
.,.,TRBJ1-2,TRBV4-1,CASSQDPRNIYGYTF,TGCGCCAGCAGCCAAGATCCCAGGAATATTTATGGCTACACCTTC
TRBD2,.,TRBJ2-7,TRBV9,CASSATSGSYEQYF,TGTGCCAGCAGCGCGACTAGCGGCTCCTACGAGCAGTACTTC
.,.,TRBJ2-5,TRBV28,CASSLLRGQETQYF,TGTGCCAGCAGTTTATTGCGCGGACAAGAGACCCAGTACTTC
TRBD2,.,TRBJ2-2,TRBV4-3,CASSQDRLAGEYTGELFF,TGCGCCAGCAGCCAAGATCGGTTAGCGGGGGAGTACACCGGGGAGCTGTTTTTT
.,.,TRBJ2-1,TRBV9,CASSARGYNEQFF,TGTGCCAGCAGCGCCAGAGGCTACAATGAGCAGTTCTTC
TRBD1,.,TRBJ1-1,TRBV4-1,CASSLRGRSTEAFF,TGCGCCAGCAGCCTCAGGGGGCGAAGCACTGAAGCTTTCTTT
.,.,TRBJ1-1,TRBV7-9,CASSPPPWTENTEAFF,TGTGCCAGCAGCCCACCGCCTTGGACGGAGAACACTGAAGCTTTCTTT
TRBD2,.,TRBJ2-1,TRBV4-3,CASTRTSGGENEQFF,TGCGCCAGCACTCGGACTAGCGGGGGTGAAAATGAGCAGTTCTTC
.,.,TRBJ1-1,TRBV7-9,CASSTGLSSLEAFF,TGTGCCAGTAGTACAGGGCTGTCCTCCCTTGAAGCTTTCTTT
TRBD1,.,TRBJ2-3,TRBV9,CASSVDRGQHNTDTQYF,TGTGCCAGCAGCGTGGACAGGGGGCAACACAACACAGATACGCAGTATTTT
.,once,TRBJ1-1,TRBV5-4,CAMGSNTEAFF,TGTGCCATGGGTAGCAACACTGAAGCTTTCTTT
.,.,TRBJ2-3,TRBV5-1,CASSLTRLSTDTQYF,TGCGCCAGCAGCTTGACTAGGTTGTCCACAGATACGCAGTATTTT
.,.,TRBJ2-7,TRBV11-2,CASSLGWSEQYF,TGTGCCAGCAGCTTAGGCTGGAGTGAGCAGTACTTC